This TCR beta chain is from a study of T cells in Graves' hyperthyroidism and ophthalmopathy. J lost 10 bases, V lost 6 bases, and 5 bases had no gene match. This CDR3 has 12 residues. There were TCR beta CDR3 regions amplified from RNA transcripts. An initial round of RT-PCR targeting the TCR CDR3 relied on the HTBI primer set. TCRdb independently ran MiXCR on the multiplex PCR reads; one entry per CDR3 protein. This table holds approximately 250,000 distinct CDR3 sequences, approximately 24% found once. Individuals with ophthalmopathy presented a Clinical Activity Score of at least 3, a NOSPECS grade of at least 4 and a duration under 3 months.

Sequencing used blood. The chain joins TRBV12-3 or TRBV12-4 to TRBJ1-1, with 10 bases identical to TRBD1. This sequence originates from a woman between 40 and 55 years old with Graves' ophthalmopathy. CDR3 sequence (DNA): TGTGCCAGCAGACCAGACAGGGGGCGAGCTTTCTTT. This gives the protein CASRPDRGRAFF.